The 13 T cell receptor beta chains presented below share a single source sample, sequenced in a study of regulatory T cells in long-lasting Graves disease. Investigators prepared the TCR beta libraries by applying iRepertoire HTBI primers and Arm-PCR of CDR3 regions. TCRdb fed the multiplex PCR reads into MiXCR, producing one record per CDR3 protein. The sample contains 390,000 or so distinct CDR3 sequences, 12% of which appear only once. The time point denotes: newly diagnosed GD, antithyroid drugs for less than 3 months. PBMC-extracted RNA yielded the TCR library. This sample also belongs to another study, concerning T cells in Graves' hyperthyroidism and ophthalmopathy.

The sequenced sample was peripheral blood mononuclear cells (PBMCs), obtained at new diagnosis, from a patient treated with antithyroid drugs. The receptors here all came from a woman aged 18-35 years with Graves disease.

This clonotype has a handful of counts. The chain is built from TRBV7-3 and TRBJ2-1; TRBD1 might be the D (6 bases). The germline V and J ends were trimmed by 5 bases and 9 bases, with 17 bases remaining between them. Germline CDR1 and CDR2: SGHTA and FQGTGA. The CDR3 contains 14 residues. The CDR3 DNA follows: TGTGCCAGCAGCCCAGGGGCAACTGCGGCTGAGCAGTTCTTC. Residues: CASSPGATAAEQFF.

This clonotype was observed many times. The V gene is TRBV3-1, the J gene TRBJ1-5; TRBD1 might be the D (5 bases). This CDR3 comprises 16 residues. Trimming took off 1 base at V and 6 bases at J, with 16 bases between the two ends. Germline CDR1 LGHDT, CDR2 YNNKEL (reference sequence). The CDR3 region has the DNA TGTGCCAGCAGCCAAGGGAGTGGGGCGAACTTTCAGCCCCAGCATTTT. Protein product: CASSQGSGANFQPQHF.

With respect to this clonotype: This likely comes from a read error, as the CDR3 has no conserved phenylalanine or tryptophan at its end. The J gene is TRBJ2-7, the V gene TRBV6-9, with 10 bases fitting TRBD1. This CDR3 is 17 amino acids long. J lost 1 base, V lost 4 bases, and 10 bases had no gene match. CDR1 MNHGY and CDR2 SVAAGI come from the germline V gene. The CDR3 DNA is TGTGCCAGCAGTTCACCTTCTGGGACAGGGGATTCCTACGAGCAGTACTCC. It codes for CASSSPSGTGDSYEQYS.

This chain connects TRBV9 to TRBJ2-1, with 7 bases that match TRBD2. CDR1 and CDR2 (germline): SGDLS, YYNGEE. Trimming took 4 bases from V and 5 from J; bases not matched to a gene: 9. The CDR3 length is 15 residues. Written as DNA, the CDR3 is TGTGCCAGCAGCTGGGGGAGGGCGGCCAACAATGAGCAGTTCTTC. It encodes CASSWGRAANNEQFF.

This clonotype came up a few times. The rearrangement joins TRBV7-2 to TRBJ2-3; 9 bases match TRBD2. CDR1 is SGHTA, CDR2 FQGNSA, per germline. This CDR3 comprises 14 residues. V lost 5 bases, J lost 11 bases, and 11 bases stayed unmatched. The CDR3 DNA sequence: TGTGCCAGCAGCGCCGGGCTAGCGGGGTCCAAGCAGTATTTT. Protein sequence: CASSAGLAGSKQYF. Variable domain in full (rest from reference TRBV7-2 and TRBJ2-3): GAGVSQSPSNKVTEKGKDVELRCDPISGHTALYWYRQSLGQGLEFLIYFQGNSAPDKSGLPSDRFSAERTGGSVSTLTIQRTQQEDSAVYLCASSAGLAGSKQYFGPGTRLTVL.

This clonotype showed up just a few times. CDR3: CASSQDNRGRKDEQFF. For the CDR3, the DNA is TGTGCCAGCAGCCAAGATAACAGGGGGCGAAAGGATGAGCAGTTCTTC. The chain joins TRBV3-1 to TRBJ2-1; 9 nucleotides line up with TRBD1. Trimming cost V 0 bases and J 8 bases; bases outside gene matches: 8. This CDR3 is built from 16 residues. The germline V gene encodes CDR1 LGHDT and CDR2 YNNKEL (reference sequence).

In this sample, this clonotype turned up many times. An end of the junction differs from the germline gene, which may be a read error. CDR3 amino acids: CAGSLAGSTEAFF. For the CDR3, the DNA is TGTGCCGGCAGTTTAGCGGGGAGCACTGAAGCTTTCTTT. The V call is TRBV12-3 or TRBV12-4, the J call TRBJ1-1; D call uncertain. This CDR3 comprises 13 residues.

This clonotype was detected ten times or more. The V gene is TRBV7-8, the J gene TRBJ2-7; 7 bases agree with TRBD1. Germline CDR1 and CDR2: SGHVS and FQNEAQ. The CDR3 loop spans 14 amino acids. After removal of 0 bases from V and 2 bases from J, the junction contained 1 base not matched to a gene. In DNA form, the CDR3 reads TGTGCCAGCAGCTTAGCGGGACAGACCTACGAGCAGTACTTC. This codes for CASSLAGQTYEQYF.

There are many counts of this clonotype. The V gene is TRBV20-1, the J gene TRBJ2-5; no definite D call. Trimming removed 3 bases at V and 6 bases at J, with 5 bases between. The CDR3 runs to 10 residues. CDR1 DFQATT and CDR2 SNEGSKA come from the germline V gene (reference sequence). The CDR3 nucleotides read TGCAGTGCTAGGGAGAAGACCCAGTACTTC. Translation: CSAREKTQYF.

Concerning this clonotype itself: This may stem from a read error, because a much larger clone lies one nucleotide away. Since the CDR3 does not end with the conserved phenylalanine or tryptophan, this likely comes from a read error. CDR3 DNA sequence: TGCAGTGCTAGGGACAGAGATAATGAAAAACTGTTTTCT. It specifies CSARDRDNEKLFS. The V and J genes are TRBV20-1 and TRBJ1-4, with D perhaps TRBD1 (6 bases). This CDR3 is built from 13 residues. V gave up 3 bases and J gave up 4 bases, with 9 bases separating them. Per the germline V gene, CDR1 is DFQATT and CDR2 is SNEGSKA (reference sequence).

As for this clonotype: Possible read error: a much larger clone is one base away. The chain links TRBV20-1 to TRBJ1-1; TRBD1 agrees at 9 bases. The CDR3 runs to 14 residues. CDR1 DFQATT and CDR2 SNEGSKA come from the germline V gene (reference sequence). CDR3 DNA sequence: TGCAGGGTAGACAGGGGGTCCTTAAACACTGAAGCTCTCTTT. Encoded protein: CRVDRGSLNTEALF.

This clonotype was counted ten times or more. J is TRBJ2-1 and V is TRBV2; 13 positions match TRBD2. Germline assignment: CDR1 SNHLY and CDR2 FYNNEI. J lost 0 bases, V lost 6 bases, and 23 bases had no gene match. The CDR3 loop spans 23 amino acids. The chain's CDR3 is CASSDKGIGLAGDGPSSYNEQFF. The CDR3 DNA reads TGTGCCAGCAGCGACAAAGGGATCGGACTAGCGGGAGACGGTCCCAGCTCCTACAATGAGCAGTTCTTC.

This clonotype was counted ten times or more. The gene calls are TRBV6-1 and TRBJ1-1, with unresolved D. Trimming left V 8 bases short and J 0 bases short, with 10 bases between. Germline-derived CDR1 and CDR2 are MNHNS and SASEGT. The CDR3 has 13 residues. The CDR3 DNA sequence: TGTGCCAGCGAAGACCCCATGAACACTGAAGCTTTCTTT. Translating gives CASEDPMNTEAFF.